This T cell receptor (beta chain) was sequenced during a study of Graves' ophthalmopathy and Graves' hyperthyroidism (dated by TCRdb to 2016 to 2018). Turning to the overall study: Peripheral blood was collected at initial diagnosis, before any treatment. For training and testing, the 100 or so patients in the discovery cohort were randomly divided in a 7:3 ratio. Following sampling, methimazole starting at 30 mg daily was administered to hyperthyroidism patients, and high-dose intravenous methylprednisolone was administered to ophthalmopathy patients. In total, approximately 130 blood samples were TCR-sequenced: some 40 ophthalmopathy, roughly 80 hyperthyroidism and around 17 hyperthyroidism-to-ophthalmopathy patients. In about six hyperthyroidism patients, the T-cell repertoires found in thyroid tissue were compared with those found in blood. To tell Graves' ophthalmopathy apart from Graves' hyperthyroidism, and to predict which patients would progress to ophthalmopathy, the study relied on TCR beta repertoire signatures. For independent validation, a separate cohort was made up of fewer than 20 hyperthyroidism patients plus 17 patients who later progressed from hyperthyroidism to ophthalmopathy. To explore V-J signatures distinguishing ophthalmopathy from hyperthyroidism, a discovery set of some 100 patients (fewer than 45 ophthalmopathy, over 55 stable hyperthyroidism) was enrolled. The paper's findings and limits, for the study overall: No statistical method was used to predetermine the sample size, and group allocation was not hidden from the investigators. In validation, the model predicted ophthalmopathy progression with nearly 71% sensitivity and around 72% specificity; some 13 predicted patients were CT-confirmed with GO in a median of around 6.5 months. The 13-signature model separated ophthalmopathy from stable hyperthyroidism with approximately 85% sensitivity and 81.08% specificity in cross-validation, and 80%/75% in the test set. Among expanded thyroid clonotypes with frequency above 0.001, most also showed up in blood, which suggests that blood repertoires may reflect the thyroid immune response.

This clonotype was seen at least ten times. Its antigen target is currently unknown. No much larger clonotype is one base removed from it; base qualities were not supplied. TCR beta CDR3 regions were amplified from RNA transcripts for repertoire sequencing. A first-round RT-PCR used HTBI primers with the Qiagen OneStep RT-PCR kit, followed by a second-round multiplex PCR, size selection and purification. The libraries underwent paired-end sequencing with 100 bp reads on an Illumina HiSeq2000. The original methods were these. SOAPnuke was used for read processing, and reads with adapters, uncalled bases, a mean Phred below 15, or no exact constant-primer or identifier match were discarded. High-quality paired reads were merged with COPE v1.2.5. Unique nucleotide sequences were defined as clonotypes and aligned to IMGT TRB V, D and J references using MiTCR v1.1. Analysis was restricted to V-J combinations with a frequency above 0.0001, which covered 98% to 99.2% of repertoires. For each V-J combination, a TCR clonal expansion and chaos score was defined as F50 clonal expansion divided by the chaos observed in the TCRdist matrix. Welch's t-statistics and random forest were used to reduce features to approximately 13 V-J combinations, which were fed into a naive Bayes classifier. The similarity between thyroid and blood repertoires was quantified using the Morisita-Horn index. Clones were called with MiXCR by TCRdb after fastp trimmed the public reads at Q25, and only in-frame beta chains were retained. Rows merge per CDR3 protein into single entries with the most common DNA and genes. The V and J calls here are based on TCRdb, not the publication. The sample table records 300,000 to 500,000 distinct CDR3 sequences; less than 20% of these occur just once. The top ten clones comprise 5.5% to 7% of the sample.

Hyperthyroidism was defined as stable when no progression to ophthalmopathy occurred within 18 months of follow-up. Patients with hyperthyroidism were aged 18 to 65 years, had been newly diagnosed, and had a disease duration of less than 2 months. Patients were excluded if they had other autoimmune diseases, uncontrolled infections, pregnancy or lactation. Diagnosis was based on clinical symptoms, serum thyroxine, TRAb, thyroid ultrasound and orbital computed tomography. Using Ficoll-Paque density gradient centrifugation, PBMCs were isolated from 10 ml of fresh peripheral blood. Trizol reagent was used to extract the total RNA, and its quality was then checked on an Agilent 2100 Bioanalyzer. The origin of this receptor is a woman in her late teens or twenties with stable Graves' hyperthyroidism. Donor details come from another sample of the same person, matched by shared clones. The sample was peripheral blood.

CDR3 protein: CASSYGQGYGGYNQPQHF. The nucleotides are TGTGCCAGCAGTTACGGACAGGGCTATGGCGGGTATAATCAGCCCCAGCATTTT. The chain couples TRBV13 to TRBJ1-5; TRBD1 matches 8 bases in the middle. From V the trimming removes 6 bases and from J it removes 4 bases, while the gene matches leave 17 bases of the junction unaccounted for. The CDR3 goes from the cysteine to the phenylalanine over 18 residues. Just the 54-base CDR3 DNA is kept, in frame starting at base 1. CDR1 PRHDT and CDR2 FYEKMQ are derived from the germline V gene (reference sequence).